This T cell receptor beta chain was observed in a study of blood T cell repertoires in COVID-19. About the research overall: From the United States, Italy and Spain came samples of acute and convalescent COVID-19.

Sequencing used immunoSEQ multiplex PCR; TCRdb keeps in-frame clones, though not all of them. The sample comprises approximately 270,000 clones, about 85% of which are singletons, and about 1% rests with the top ten. Recruited during active infection, patients (from Seattle) were subsequently followed longitudinally. Germline values: CDR1 LNHDA, CDR2 SQIVND (reference sequence). This CDR3 is 16 amino acids long. V was clipped by 1 base and J by 1 base, with 13 bases between them. The specimen was peripheral blood. The chain is built from TRBV19 and TRBJ2-5; possibly TRBD2 for D (5 bases). This clonotype originated in a human donor with COVID-19, enrolled during active disease. The donor label of this sample is uncertain. CDR3 amino acids: CASSIVAGRGQETQYF. CDR3 coding DNA: TGTGCCAGTAGTATAGTGGCGGGTAGAGGCCAAGAGACCCAGTACTTC.